This TCR beta chain derives from a study of blood T cell repertoires in COVID-19. Study details: Samples of COVID-19 (acute and convalescent) were obtained from the United States, Italy and Spain. Nucleic acid was either cDNA or gDNA, and it came from T cells, B-cell-depleted T cells, or PBMCs.

V lost 2 bases and J lost 9, with 17 bases in between. There are 15 residues in the CDR3. Germline lookup yields CDR1 ENHRY and CDR2 SYGVKD. Original processing notes: Scientists estimated how many nucleated cells there were by amplifying reference gene primers. Only in-frame clones appear in the TCRdb table, and some are missing; sequencing was by immunoSEQ multiplex PCR. From that table come the V and J calls and clone size; the DNA was used to work out D and trimming. The sample carries more than 250,000 clones, about 92% recorded once. The source of this sequence is a woman aged 25 to 45 who had recovered from COVID-19. Source material: PBMCs or T cells enriched from blood (not recorded which). V usage is TRBV10-3 and J usage is TRBJ2-1; the D is unclear. In DNA form, the CDR3 reads TGTGCCATCAGTGAGGGATTTCTCCTAGGTGGTGAGCAGTTCTTC. Protein product: CAISEGFLLGGEQFF.